The 8 T cell receptor beta chains below all came from one sample that was sequenced in a study of cytomegalovirus exposure and HLA in healthy donors. PCR used 60 Vbeta primers and 13 Jbeta primers. TCRdb keeps only in-frame clones here, not all; method: immunoSEQ multiplex PCR. Seen here are approximately 290,000 clones, over 70% observed once, and the top ten hold less than 0.4%. Sequencing used PBMCs. The source of these receptors is a girl aged 2-10 years in good health and CMV-seronegative.

The V and J genes are TRBV30 and TRBJ2-7, with 9 bases matching TRBD2. V trimming: 7 bases; J trimming: 5 bases; junction bases outside the gene matches: 6. From germline, CDR1 is GTSNPN and CDR2 SVGIG (reference sequence). The CDR3 sequence is 12 residues long. CDR3 in amino acids: CASAGGRDEQYF. CDR3 nucleotide sequence: TGTGCCTCAGCGGGAGGCAGGGACGAGCAGTACTTC.

The table lists this clone with a few counts. The chain carries TRBV13 and TRBJ2-5; tentatively, D is TRBD1 (5 bases). V was pared by 6 bases and J by 3 bases, with 14 bases between. Per the germline V gene, CDR1 is PRHDT and CDR2 is FYEKMQ (reference sequence). This CDR3 has 14 residues. The CDR3 sequence: CASSPRQGKETQYF. The CDR3 DNA reads as TGTGCCAGCAGTCCCCGGCAGGGTAAAGAGACCCAGTACTTC.

This chain joins TRBV19 and TRBJ2-3; 9 nucleotides align to TRBD2. The V and J ends lost 0 bases and 11 bases, in that order; junction bases with no gene match: 12. Germline loops: CDR1 LNHDA, CDR2 SQIVND (reference sequence). The CDR3 consists of 16 residues. DNA for the CDR3: TGTGCCAGTAGTATAGATCGGGGAGCGGGAGGATGGAAGCAGTATTTT. It translates to CASSIDRGAGGWKQYF.

This clone was recorded once. This rearrangement joins TRBV28 to TRBJ1-2; 8 positions match TRBD1. CDR3 size: 15 residues. With V trimmed by 5 bases and J by 10 bases, 15 bases remained unmatched. CDR1 is MDHEN and CDR2 is SYDVKM in the germline V gene. CDR3 sequence (DNA): TGTGCCAGCAGTCGAAAGCGAGGACAGGGTATTGACTACACCTTC. It encodes CASSRKRGQGIDYTF.

The rearrangement joins TRBV28 to TRBJ2-7; a possible D gene is TRBD1 (6 bases). In germline, CDR1 is MDHEN, CDR2 SYDVKM. Between the trimmed V and J ends, which lost 5 bases and 1 base, there was a span of 12 bases. The CDR3 totals 14 residues. This CDR3 is CASSMTGRSYEQYF. DNA of the CDR3: TGTGCCAGCAGTATGACAGGTCGTTCCTACGAGCAGTACTTC.

V gene TRBV28 combines with J gene TRBJ2-1, with D possibly matching TRBD1 (5 bases). V gave up 3 bases and J gave up 10 bases, with 7 bases separating them. The CDR3 is 11 amino acids. Germline CDR1 reads MDHEN; CDR2 reads SYDVKM. The CDR3 sequence is CASSFRAEQFF. The CDR3 DNA reads as TGTGCCAGCAGTTTCAGGGCGGAGCAGTTCTTC. Full variable domain (outside the CDR3, taken from reference TRBV28 and TRBJ2-1): DVKVTQSSRYLVKRTGEKVFLECVQDMDHENMFWYRQDPGLGLRLIYFSYDVKMKEKGDIPEGYSVSREKKERFSLILESASTNQTSMYLCASSFRAEQFFGPGTRLTVL.

This chain uses TRBV9 with TRBJ2-3; 11 bases fit TRBD2. V shed 5 bases and J 2 bases; nucleotides not matched to a gene: 7. Germline V gene sequence: CDR1 SGDLS, CDR2 YYNGEE. The CDR3 sequence is 16 residues long. CDR3 sequence (DNA): TGTGCCAGCAGTTCCGCTAGCGGGGGGATCACAGATACGCAGTATTTT. It is translated as CASSSASGGITDTQYF.

The chain carries TRBV29-1 and TRBJ2-1; D unclear. The CDR3 contains 12 residues. CDR1 is SQVTM, CDR2 ANQGSEA, per germline. CDR3 DNA: TGCAGTAGCTCAAAAAACCACAATGAGCAGTTCTTC. Translated: CSSSKNHNEQFF.